A single sample is the source of the 25 T cell receptor beta chains below, sequenced in a study of control samples from healthy donors and cancer patients. The table came from immunoSEQ multiplex PCR; TCRdb's copy has only in-frame clones and leaves some out. The sample lists approximately 190,000 clones, about 90% occurring once. The specimen was blood. The receptors here all came from a man in his thirties or forties in good health.

This rearrangement joins TRBV21-1 to TRBJ1-6. TRBV21-1 is noted as a pseudogene. This CDR3 has 14 residues. CDR3 nucleotides: TGTGCCAGCAGAGGACGGGGAAATAATTCACCCCTCCACTTT. It specifies CASRGRGNNSPLHF.

The CDR3 DNA reads TGTGCCAGCAGCCCTCCACAAGGGAATCAGCCCCAGCATTTT. This sequence encodes CASSPPQGNQPQHF. This chain connects TRBV7-8 to TRBJ1-5; D gene unclear. This CDR3 has 14 amino acids. V was cut by 5 bases and J by 4 bases, with 12 bases left in between. The germline CDR1 and CDR2 sequences are SGHVS and FQNEAQ.

The chain uses TRBV2 and TRBJ1-2; D is unclear. The CDR3 has 13 amino acids. Deletions cut 4 bases from V and 4 bases from J, with 10 bases between. Germline loops: CDR1 SNHLY, CDR2 FYNNEI. CDR3 loop: CASSGALPYGYTF. The CDR3 DNA reads TGTGCCAGCAGTGGGGCCCTCCCCTATGGCTACACCTTC.

The chain employs TRBV18 and TRBJ1-6; maybe TRBD1 (5 bases). Deletions cut 2 bases from V and 7 bases from J, with 12 bases between. Germline CDR1 KGHSH, CDR2 LQKENI. CDR3 size: 15 residues. In DNA, the CDR3 is TGTGCCAGCTCACCATCGGGGGTGAGGAATTCACCCCTCCACTTT. This sequence encodes CASSPSGVRNSPLHF. The full variable domain, its missing parts supplied by reference TRBV18 and TRBJ1-6, is NAGVMQNPRHLVRRRGQEARLRCSPMKGHSHVYWYRQLPEEGLKFMVYLQKENIIDESGMPKERFSAEFPKEGPSILRIQQVVRGDSAAYFCASSPSGVRNSPLHFGNGTRLTVT.

The chain carries TRBV10-1 and TRBJ2-2; D remains unclear. The V end was cut by 0 bases, the J end by 6 bases, with 8 bases between. The CDR3 loop spans 14 amino acids. The germline V gene has CDR1 WNHNN and CDR2 SYGVQD (reference sequence). CDR3 sequence reads: CASSESPGSGELFF. CDR3 sequence (DNA): TGCGCCAGCAGTGAGTCCCCAGGCTCCGGGGAGCTGTTTTTT.

The J gene is TRBJ1-3, the V gene TRBV7-9; TRBD1 is a possible D gene (6 bases). This CDR3 spans 15 amino acids. V lost 6 bases, J lost 0 bases, and 12 bases lay in between. Looked up from germline, CDR1 is SEHNR and CDR2 is FQNEAQ (reference sequence). The CDR3 protein is CASSYGGNSGNTIYF. CDR3 DNA: TGTGCCAGCAGTTACGGGGGCAACTCTGGAAACACCATATATTTT.

V and J are TRBV9 and TRBJ1-3, with TRBD1 matching over 7 bases. Germline V lookup: CDR1 SGDLS, CDR2 YYNGEE. V lost 0 bases, J lost 0 bases, and 0 bases stayed unmatched. The CDR3 covers 15 residues. CDR3 nucleotides: TGTGCCAGCAGCGTAGAGGGGGCCTCTGGAAACACCATATATTTT. Its translation is CASSVEGASGNTIYF.

This rearrangement joins TRBV27 to TRBJ2-2; D not certain. There are 12 residues in the CDR3. Germline loops: CDR1 MNHEY, CDR2 SMNVEV (reference sequence). Between the trimmed V and J ends, which lost 3 bases and 6 bases, there was a span of 5 bases. As DNA, the CDR3 is TGTGCCAGCAGTTTGAGTTCCGGGGAGCTGTTTTTT. The encoded protein is CASSLSSGELFF.

V gene TRBV4-1 combines with J gene TRBJ2-2; D gene uncertain. Trimming shortened V by 2 bases and J by 2 bases, and 12 bases separated the two germline ends. The CDR3 spans 16 residues. CDR1 MGHRA and CDR2 YSYEKL come from the germline V gene. The CDR3, as DNA: TGCGCCAGCAGCCAATCTAGGACCGAAAACACCGGGGAGCTGTTTTTT. Its protein is CASSQSRTENTGELFF.

J is TRBJ2-1 and V is TRBV9; tentative D call: TRBD1 (8 bases). This CDR3 region has 15 residues. Between the trimmed V and J ends, which lost 0 bases and 7 bases, there was a span of 14 bases. Germline V gene data show CDR1 as SGDLS and CDR2 as YYNGEE. The CDR3 protein is CASSVEQGGHNEQFF. Here the CDR3 DNA reads TGTGCCAGCAGCGTAGAACAGGGGGGGCATAATGAGCAGTTCTTC.

This chain joins TRBV19 and TRBJ1-5, with TRBD1 as a possible D gene (5 bases). Germline assignment: CDR1 LNHDA and CDR2 SQIVND (reference sequence). This CDR3 has 14 amino acids. V lost 3 bases to trimming and J lost 7 bases, with 13 bases between them. Here the CDR3 DNA reads TGTGCCAGTAGTATTTCAGGGACTGGACAGCCCCAGCATTTT. This translates into CASSISGTGQPQHF.

This clone was seen more than once but under ten times. The chain employs TRBV6-5 and TRBJ2-7; weak D call: TRBD1 (5 bases). CDR1 and CDR2 from the germline V gene are MNHEY and SVGAGI. Trimming stripped 0 bases from V and 5 bases from J, with 11 bases between. The CDR3 extends over 14 amino acids. CDR3 DNA: TGTGCCAGCAGTTACTCAGGGCAGGGCGACGAGCAGTACTTC. Amino acid sequence: CASSYSGQGDEQYF.

V is TRBV7-8 and J is TRBJ1-1; D is possibly TRBD1 (5 bases). V lost 5 bases and J lost 5, with 15 bases in between. Germline-derived CDR1 and CDR2 are SGHVS and FQNEAQ. The CDR3 runs to 14 residues. The CDR3: CASSPPRRGTEAFF. CDR3 nucleotide sequence: TGTGCCAGCAGCCCCCCGCGGAGGGGAACTGAAGCTTTCTTT. Combining the CDR3 with reference TRBV7-8 and TRBJ1-1 gives the whole variable domain GAGVSQSPRYKVAKRGQDVALRCDPISGHVSLFWYQQALGQGPEFLTYFQNEAQLDKSGLPSDRFFAERPEGSVSTLKIQRTQQEDSAVYLCASSPPRRGTEAFFGQGTRLTVV.

This clone has a handful of counts. V usage is TRBV27 and J usage is TRBJ1-4; weak D call: TRBD1 (6 bases). Germline values: CDR1 MNHEY, CDR2 SMNVEV (reference sequence). This CDR3 comprises 16 residues. Trimming left V 8 bases short and J 10 bases short, with 26 bases between. CDR3 sequence (DNA): TGTGCCAGCCAAGCTTACCGGGACAACGCTTTTGCAAAACTGTTTTTT. This gives the protein CASQAYRDNAFAKLFF. Full variable domain (rest looked up from reference TRBV27 and TRBJ1-4): EAQVTQNPRYLITVTGKKLTVTCSQNMNHEYMSWYRQDPGLGLRQIYYSMNVEVTDKGDVPEGYKVSRKEKRNFPLILESPSPNQTSLYFCASQAYRDNAFAKLFFGSGTQLSVL.

This clone was seen a single time. The chain uses TRBV15 and TRBJ2-3, with 7 bases matching TRBD2. CDR3 size: 14 residues. Germline V gene data show CDR1 as LNHNV and CDR2 as YYDKDF (reference sequence). V was clipped by 5 bases and J by 0 bases; unmatched bases: 2. CDR3 amino acids: CATSRLASTDTQYF. In DNA, the CDR3 is TGTGCCACCAGCCGACTAGCAAGCACAGATACGCAGTATTTT.

V gene TRBV5-5 combines with J gene TRBJ1-1, with a tentative D call TRBD1 (6 bases). There are 16 residues in the CDR3. Germline CDR1 and CDR2: SGHKS and YYEKEE (reference sequence). V lost 2 bases and J 1 base, leaving 15 bases between the germline ends. The CDR3 spells CASSFPVATGNTEAFF. CDR3 DNA sequence: TGTGCCAGCAGCTTTCCGGTCGCGACAGGGAACACTGAAGCTTTCTTT.

The chain couples TRBV9 to TRBJ1-1, with D perhaps TRBD1 (5 bases). Deletions cut 0 bases from V and 1 base from J, with 10 bases between. Germline-derived CDR1 and CDR2 are SGDLS and YYNGEE. This CDR3 is 15 amino acids long. CDR3 in amino acids: CASSVAPRANTEAFF. As DNA, the CDR3 is TGTGCCAGCAGCGTAGCACCCAGGGCGAACACTGAAGCTTTCTTT.

The chain employs TRBV19 and TRBJ2-2, with TRBD2 identical over 7 bases. Per germline, CDR1 LNHDA and CDR2 SQIVND (reference sequence). V shed 2 bases, J shed 4 bases, and the junction held 7 bases outside the gene matches. The CDR3 spans 16 residues. The CDR3 protein is CASSITGGTFTGELFF. The CDR3 bases are TGTGCCAGTAGTATAACCGGGGGGACCTTCACCGGGGAGCTGTTTTTT.

This chain connects TRBV6-6 to TRBJ1-4, with D maybe TRBD1 (6 bases). V was pared by 4 bases and J by 8 bases, with 20 bases between. CDR1 is MNHNY, CDR2 SVGAGI, per germline (reference sequence). The length of the CDR3 is 16 residues. The CDR3 loop is CASSSSLAGTREKLFF. Written as DNA, the CDR3 is TGTGCCAGCAGTTCCTCCCTGGCTGGGACAAGGGAAAAACTGTTTTTT.

This clone was observed once. This chain joins TRBV3-1 (or the pseudogene TRBV3-2) and TRBJ2-1; TRBD1 agrees at 8 bases. With 4 bases clipped from V and 8 bases from J, the junction kept 10 bases outside the gene matches. Per the germline V gene, CDR1 is LGHDT and CDR2 is YNNKEL (reference sequence). This CDR3 has 15 amino acids. CDR3 sequence: CASSRRDRRLDEQFF. Here the CDR3 DNA reads TGTGCCAGCAGCCGAAGGGACAGGCGATTAGATGAGCAGTTCTTC.

The J gene is TRBJ1-4, the V gene TRBV9; perhaps TRBD1 as D (6 bases). CDR3 length: 14 amino acids. Trimming stripped 4 bases from V and 5 bases from J, with 12 bases between. CDR1 SGDLS and CDR2 YYNGEE come from the germline V gene. As DNA, the CDR3 is TGTGCCAGCAGCCGTTCAGGGGTCAATGAAAAACTGTTTTTT. Translating it yields CASSRSGVNEKLFF.

The chain joins TRBV13 to TRBJ2-7; 13 nucleotides line up with TRBD2. The CDR3 contains 18 residues. Germline V gene data show CDR1 as PRHDT and CDR2 as FYEKMQ (reference sequence). V shed 1 base and J 2 bases; nucleotides not matched to a gene: 8. Here the CDR3 reads CASSLAGLGLAGAYEQYF. CDR3 coding DNA: TGTGCCAGCAGCTTAGCAGGACTTGGACTAGCGGGGGCCTACGAGCAGTACTTC.

The chain couples TRBV18 to TRBJ1-1; 7 nucleotides align to TRBD1. V lost 3 bases, J lost 0 bases, and 7 bases stayed unmatched. The CDR3 loop spans 16 amino acids. The germline V gene encodes CDR1 KGHSH and CDR2 LQKENI. The CDR3 is CASSPGRGRVNTEAFF. DNA of the CDR3: TGTGCCAGCTCACCTGGGAGGGGGCGCGTGAACACTGAAGCTTTCTTT. The whole variable domain, remainder taken from reference TRBV18 and TRBJ1-1, is NAGVMQNPRHLVRRRGQEARLRCSPMKGHSHVYWYRQLPEEGLKFMVYLQKENIIDESGMPKERFSAEFPKEGPSILRIQQVVRGDSAAYFCASSPGRGRVNTEAFFGQGTRLTVV.

V is TRBV5-1 and J is TRBJ2-2; the D gene could be TRBD1 or TRBD2 (5 bases each). Germline lookup yields CDR1 SGHRS and CDR2 YFSETQ. The V gene lost 4 bases and the J gene lost 4 bases, with 11 bases spanning the gap. CDR3 length equals 14 residues. The CDR3 nucleotides read TGCGCCAGCAGCATTGGGACCCCCACCGGGGAGCTGTTTTTT. Its protein product is CASSIGTPTGELFF.

This chain links TRBV5-1 with TRBJ2-7; tentatively, D is TRBD1 (5 bases). Between the trimmed V and J ends, which lost 1 base and 5 bases, there was a span of 19 bases. Germline V gene lookup returns CDR1 SGHRS and CDR2 YFSETQ. The CDR3 has 16 residues. This chain's CDR3 is CASSLHSAGSGNEQYF. In DNA, the CDR3 is TGCGCCAGCAGCTTGCATTCGGCAGGGTCGGGTAACGAGCAGTACTTC.